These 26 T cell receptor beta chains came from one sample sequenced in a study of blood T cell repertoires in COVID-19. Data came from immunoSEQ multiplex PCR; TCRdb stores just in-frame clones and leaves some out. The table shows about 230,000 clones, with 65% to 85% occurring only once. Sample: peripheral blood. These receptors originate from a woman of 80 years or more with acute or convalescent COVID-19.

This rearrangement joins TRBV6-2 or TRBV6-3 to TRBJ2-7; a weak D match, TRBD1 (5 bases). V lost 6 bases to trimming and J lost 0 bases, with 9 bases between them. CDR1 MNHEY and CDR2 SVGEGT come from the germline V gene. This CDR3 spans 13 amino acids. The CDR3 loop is CASSWTSSYEQYF. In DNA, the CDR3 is TGTGCCAGCAGCTGGACAAGCTCCTACGAGCAGTACTTC.

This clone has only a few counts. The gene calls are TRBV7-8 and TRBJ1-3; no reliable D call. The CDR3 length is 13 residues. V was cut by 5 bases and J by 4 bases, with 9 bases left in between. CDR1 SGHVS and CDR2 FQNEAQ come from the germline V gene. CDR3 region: CASSPTRGNTIYF. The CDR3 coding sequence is TGTGCCAGCAGCCCTACCAGGGGAAACACCATATATTTT.

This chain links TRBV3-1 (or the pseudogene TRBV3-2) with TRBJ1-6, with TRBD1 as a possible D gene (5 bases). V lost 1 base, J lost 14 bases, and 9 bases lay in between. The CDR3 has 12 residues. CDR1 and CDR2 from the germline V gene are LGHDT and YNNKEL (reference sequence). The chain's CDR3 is CASSQVRGTLHF. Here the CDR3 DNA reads TGTGCCAGCAGCCAAGTGCGGGGCACCCTCCACTTT.

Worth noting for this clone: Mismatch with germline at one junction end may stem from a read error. The CDR3, as DNA: TGCGCCAGCAGCTTGGATGGCAGGGCCCCTCACTACGGCTACACCTTC. Its translation: CASSLDGRAPHYGYTF. The J gene is TRBJ1-2, the V gene TRBV5-1; tentative D call: TRBD1 (5 bases). This CDR3 region has 16 residues. Per the germline V gene, CDR1 is SGHRS and CDR2 is YFSETQ.

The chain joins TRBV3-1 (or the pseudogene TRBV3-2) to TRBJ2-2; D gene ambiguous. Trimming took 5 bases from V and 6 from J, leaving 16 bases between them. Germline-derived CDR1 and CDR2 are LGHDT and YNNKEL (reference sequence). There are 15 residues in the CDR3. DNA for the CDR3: TGTGCCAGCAGCGCCCCCACTGGTCTAGCCGGGGAGCTGTTTTTT. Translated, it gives CASSAPTGLAGELFF.

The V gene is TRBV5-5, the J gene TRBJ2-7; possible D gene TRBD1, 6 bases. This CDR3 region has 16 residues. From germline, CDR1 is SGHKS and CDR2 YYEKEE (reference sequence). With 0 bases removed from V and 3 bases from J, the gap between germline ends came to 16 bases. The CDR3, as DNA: TGTGCCAGCAGCTTGGCCTCTGGGACACCTATCTACGAGCAGTACTTC. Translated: CASSLASGTPIYEQYF.

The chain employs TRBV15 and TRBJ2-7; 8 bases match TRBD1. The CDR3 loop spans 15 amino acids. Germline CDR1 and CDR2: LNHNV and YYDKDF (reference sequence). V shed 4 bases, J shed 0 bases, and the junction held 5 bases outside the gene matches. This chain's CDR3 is CATSTDRGPSYEQYF. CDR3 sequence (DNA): TGTGCCACCAGCACAGACAGGGGTCCCTCCTACGAGCAGTACTTC.

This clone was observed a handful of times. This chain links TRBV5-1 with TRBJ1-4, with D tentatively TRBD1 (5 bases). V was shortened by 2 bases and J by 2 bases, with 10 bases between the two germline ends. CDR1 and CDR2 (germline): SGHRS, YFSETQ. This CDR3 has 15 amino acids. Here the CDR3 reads CASSLPGRTNEKLFF. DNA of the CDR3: TGCGCCAGCAGCTTACCAGGGAGGACTAATGAAAAACTGTTTTTT.

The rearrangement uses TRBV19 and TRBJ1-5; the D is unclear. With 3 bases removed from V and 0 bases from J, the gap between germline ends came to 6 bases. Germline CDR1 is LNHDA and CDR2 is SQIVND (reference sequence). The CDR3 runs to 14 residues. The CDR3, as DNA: TGTGCCAGTAGTATCACGGGTAGCAATCAGCCCCAGCATTTT. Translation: CASSITGSNQPQHF.

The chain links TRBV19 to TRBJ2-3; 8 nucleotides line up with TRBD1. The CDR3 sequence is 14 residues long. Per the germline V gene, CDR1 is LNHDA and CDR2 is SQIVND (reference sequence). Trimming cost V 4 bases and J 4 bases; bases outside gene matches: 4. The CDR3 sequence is CASSTGQGADTQYF. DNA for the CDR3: TGTGCCAGTAGTACCGGACAGGGAGCAGATACGCAGTATTTT.

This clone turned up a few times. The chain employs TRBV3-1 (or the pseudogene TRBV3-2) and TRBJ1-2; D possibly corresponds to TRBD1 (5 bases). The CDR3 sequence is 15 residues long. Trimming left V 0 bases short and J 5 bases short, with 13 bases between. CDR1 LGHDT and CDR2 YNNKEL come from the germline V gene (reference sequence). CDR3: CASSQEAGLGYGYTF. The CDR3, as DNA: TGTGCCAGCAGCCAAGAAGCAGGGTTGGGGTATGGCTACACCTTC.

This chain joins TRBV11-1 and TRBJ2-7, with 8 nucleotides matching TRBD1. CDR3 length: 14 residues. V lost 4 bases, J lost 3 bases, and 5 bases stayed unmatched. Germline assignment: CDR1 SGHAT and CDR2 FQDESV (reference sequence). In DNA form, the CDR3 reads TGTGCCAGCAGCTCTAGCAGGGGGCTCTACGAGCAGTACTTC. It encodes CASSSSRGLYEQYF.

CDR3 in DNA: TGTGCCAGCAGCACCTCGCTAGCGTGGGCGCAGTATTTT. Protein product: CASSTSLAWAQYF. The J gene is TRBJ2-3, the V gene TRBV6-5, with D perhaps TRBD2 (6 bases). Germline loops: CDR1 MNHEY, CDR2 SVGAGI. V dropped 6 bases and J dropped 10 bases, with 17 bases sitting between them. This CDR3 has 13 residues.

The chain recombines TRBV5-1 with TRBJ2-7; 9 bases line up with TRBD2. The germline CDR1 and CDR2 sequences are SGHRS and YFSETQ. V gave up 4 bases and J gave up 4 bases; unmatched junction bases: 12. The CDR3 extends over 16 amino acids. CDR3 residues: CASSQPGLAGRYEQYF. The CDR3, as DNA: TGCGCCAGCAGCCAGCCGGGACTAGCAGGACGATACGAGCAGTACTTC.

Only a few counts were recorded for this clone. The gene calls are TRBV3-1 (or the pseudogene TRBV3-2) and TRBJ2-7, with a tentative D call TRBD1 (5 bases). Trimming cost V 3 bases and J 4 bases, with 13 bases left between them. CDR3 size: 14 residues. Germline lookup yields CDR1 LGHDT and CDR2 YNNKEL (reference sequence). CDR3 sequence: CASSQTAGKYEQYF. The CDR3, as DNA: TGTGCCAGCAGCCAGACAGCAGGGAAATACGAGCAGTACTTC.

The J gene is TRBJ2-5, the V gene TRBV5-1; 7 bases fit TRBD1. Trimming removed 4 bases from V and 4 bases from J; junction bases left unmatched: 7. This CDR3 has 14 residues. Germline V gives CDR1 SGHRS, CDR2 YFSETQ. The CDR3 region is CASSRQGDGETQYF. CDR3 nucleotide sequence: TGCGCCAGCAGCCGCCAGGGGGACGGAGAGACCCAGTACTTC.

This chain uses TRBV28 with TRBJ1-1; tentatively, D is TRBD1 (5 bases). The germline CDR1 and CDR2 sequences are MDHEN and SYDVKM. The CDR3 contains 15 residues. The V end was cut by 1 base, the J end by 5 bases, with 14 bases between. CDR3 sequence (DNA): TGTGCCAGCAGTTTATTGCCAGGGACTGTAACTGAAGCTTTCTTT. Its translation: CASSLLPGTVTEAFF.

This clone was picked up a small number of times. The DNA for the CDR3 is TGTGCCAGCAGCCCGGGACAGCCCTCCTACGAGCAGTACTTC. This codes for CASSPGQPSYEQYF. This sequence joins TRBV7-9 and TRBJ2-7; 7 bases map to TRBD1. Unmatched junction bases numbered 4, after V lost 5 bases and J lost 0 bases. The germline V gene has CDR1 SEHNR and CDR2 FQNEAQ (reference sequence). The CDR3 spans 14 residues.

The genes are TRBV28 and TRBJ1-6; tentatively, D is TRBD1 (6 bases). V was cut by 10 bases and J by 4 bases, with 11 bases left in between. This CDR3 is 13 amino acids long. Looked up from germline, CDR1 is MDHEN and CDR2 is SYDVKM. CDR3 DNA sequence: TGTGCCATTACAGGGCCATATAATTCACCCCTCCACTTT. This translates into CAITGPYNSPLHF.

This chain's CDR3 is CASSQQGAQSTEAFF. CDR3 bases: TGTGCCAGCAGCCAACAGGGGGCGCAAAGCACTGAAGCTTTCTTT. The genes are TRBV28 and TRBJ1-1; 9 nucleotides match TRBD1. J was trimmed by 4 bases and V by 6 bases; bases with no gene match: 9. The CDR3 totals 15 residues. Germline V gives CDR1 MDHEN, CDR2 SYDVKM. The variable domain in full, completed from reference TRBV28 and TRBJ1-1, reads DVKVTQSSRYLVKRTGEKVFLECVQDMDHENMFWYRQDPGLGLRLIYFSYDVKMKEKGDIPEGYSVSREKKERFSLILESASTNQTSMYLCASSQQGAQSTEAFFGQGTRLTVV.

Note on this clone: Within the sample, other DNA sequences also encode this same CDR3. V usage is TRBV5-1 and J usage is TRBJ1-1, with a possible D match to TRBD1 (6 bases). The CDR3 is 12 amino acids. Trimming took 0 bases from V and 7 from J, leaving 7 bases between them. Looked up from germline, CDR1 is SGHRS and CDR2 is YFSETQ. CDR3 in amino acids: CASSLEGGEAFF. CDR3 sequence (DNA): TGCGCCAGCAGCTTGGAAGGGGGTGAAGCTTTCTTT.

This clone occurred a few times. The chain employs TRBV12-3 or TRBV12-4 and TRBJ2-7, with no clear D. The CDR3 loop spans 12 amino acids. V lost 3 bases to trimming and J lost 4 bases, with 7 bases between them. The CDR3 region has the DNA TGTGCCAGCAGTTTCGTCGGGTACGAGCAGTACTTC. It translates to CASSFVGYEQYF.

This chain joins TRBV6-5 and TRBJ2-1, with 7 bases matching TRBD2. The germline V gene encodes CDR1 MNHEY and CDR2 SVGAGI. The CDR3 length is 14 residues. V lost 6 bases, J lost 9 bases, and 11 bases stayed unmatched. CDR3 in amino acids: CASSPGRVGGEQFF. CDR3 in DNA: TGTGCCAGCAGCCCGGGGAGGGTCGGGGGTGAGCAGTTCTTC.

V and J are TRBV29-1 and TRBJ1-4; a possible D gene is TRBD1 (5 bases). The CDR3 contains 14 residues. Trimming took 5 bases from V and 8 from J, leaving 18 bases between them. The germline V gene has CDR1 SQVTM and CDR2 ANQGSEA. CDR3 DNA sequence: TGCAGCGTTTCCCGGACAACGAGTAGAGAAAAACTGTTTTTT. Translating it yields CSVSRTTSREKLFF.

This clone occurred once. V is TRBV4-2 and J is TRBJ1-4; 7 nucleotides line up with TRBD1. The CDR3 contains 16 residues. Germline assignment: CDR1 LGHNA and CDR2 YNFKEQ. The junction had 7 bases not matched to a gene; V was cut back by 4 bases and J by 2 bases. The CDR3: CASSPYGGGTNEKLFF. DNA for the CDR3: TGTGCCAGCAGCCCCTACGGAGGGGGCACTAATGAAAAACTGTTTTTT.

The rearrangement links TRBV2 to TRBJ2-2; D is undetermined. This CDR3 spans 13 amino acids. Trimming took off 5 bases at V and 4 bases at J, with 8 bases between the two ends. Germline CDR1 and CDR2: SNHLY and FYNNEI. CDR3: CASSFSVTGELFF. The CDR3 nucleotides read TGTGCCAGCAGTTTTTCGGTCACCGGGGAGCTGTTTTTT.